This entry lists 25 T cell receptor beta chains sequenced from one sample in a study of T cells in Graves' hyperthyroidism and ophthalmopathy. Amplification of TCR beta CDR3 regions was performed using RNA transcripts as template. TCR CDR3 regions were first amplified by RT-PCR with HTBI primers. A single record per CDR3 protein comes from TCRdb applying MiXCR to the multiplex PCR reads. Here the sample spans under 600,000 distinct CDR3 sequences, 16% being singletons. The specimen was blood. Receptors were obtained from a woman between 35 and 50 years old with Graves' ophthalmopathy.

This clonotype appeared many times. The CDR3 loop is CASRPGSELMPQHF. CDR3 DNA: TGTGCCAGCAGGCCAGGATCGGAGCTGATGCCCCAGCATTTT. V and J are TRBV6-1 and TRBJ1-5; no clear D. The CDR3 spans 14 residues. The ends were cut back, 6 bases at V and 9 bases at J, with 18 bases in the middle. Germline CDR1 MNHNS, CDR2 SASEGT.

This clonotype came up many times. The V gene is TRBV3-1, the J gene TRBJ2-2; 7 bases align to TRBD2. This CDR3 has 18 residues. CDR1 and CDR2 from the germline V gene are LGHDT and YNNKEL (reference sequence). Trimming cost V 4 bases and J 3 bases; bases outside gene matches: 14. CDR3 sequence (DNA): TGTGCCAGCAGCCTCGCCCTCACGGGACTATTAGACACCGGGGAGCTGTTTTTT. Translation gives CASSLALTGLLDTGELFF.

This clonotype has more than one count but fewer than ten. J is TRBJ1-2 and V is TRBV30; D is unresolved. The V gene's germline CDR1 is GTSNPN and CDR2 SVGIG (reference sequence). CDR3 length: 15 amino acids. The V end lost 4 bases, the J end lost 0 bases, and 15 bases lay between the germline ends. The chain's CDR3 is CAWTPDDNTNYGYTF. In DNA form, the CDR3 reads TGTGCCTGGACGCCAGATGACAACACTAACTATGGCTACACCTTC.

This chain uses TRBV6-1 with TRBJ1-5; weak D call: TRBD1 (6 bases). V dropped 7 bases and J dropped 4 bases, with 17 bases sitting between them. The CDR3 has 15 amino acids. The germline V gene has CDR1 MNHNS and CDR2 SASEGT. The CDR3 coding sequence is TGTGCCAGCAAAACAGGAGGACAGCGGAATCAGCCCCAGCATTTT. Its protein product is CASKTGGQRNQPQHF.

In DNA form, the CDR3 reads TGTGCCAGCAGTTACCTCCTGATGGCCCAGTACTTC. It specifies CASSYLLMAQYF. The chain employs TRBV6-2 or TRBV6-3 and TRBJ2-5; unclear D gene. The CDR3 has 12 residues. CDR1 and CDR2 (germline): MNHEY, SVGEGT. Trimming shortened V by 2 bases and J by 9 bases, and 10 bases separated the two germline ends.

The chain joins TRBV4-1 to TRBJ2-3; 10 positions agree with TRBD2. Trimming at V came to 1 base and at J to 5 bases, leaving 9 bases not matched to a gene. Germline V lookup: CDR1 MGHRA, CDR2 YSYEKL. This CDR3 spans 17 amino acids. The CDR3 DNA sequence: TGCGCCAGCAGCCAAGTAAAACCAGCGGGAGGGAGAGATACGCAGTATTTT. It specifies CASSQVKPAGGRDTQYF.

This clonotype was recorded many times. The chain has TRBV4-1 and TRBJ2-7; D is unclear. Looked up from germline, CDR1 is MGHRA and CDR2 is YSYEKL. V was clipped by 0 bases and J by 3 bases, with 9 bases between them. The CDR3 covers 14 residues. The CDR3 DNA reads as TGCGCCAGCAGCCAAGAAGCCAGCTACTACGAGCAGTACTTC. It yields the protein CASSQEASYYEQYF.

This clonotype was seen many times. The V gene is TRBV2, the J gene TRBJ2-7, with 7 bases matching TRBD2. Trimming cost V 7 bases and J 2 bases; bases outside gene matches: 8. CDR1 and CDR2 from the germline V gene are SNHLY and FYNNEI. The CDR3 length is 14 residues. CDR3 sequence: CASIEASGPYEQYF. CDR3 DNA: TGTGCCAGCATCGAGGCTAGCGGTCCCTACGAGCAGTACTTC. Drawing the rest from reference TRBV2 and TRBJ2-7, the complete variable domain is EPEVTQTPSHQVTQMGQEVILRCVPISNHLYFYWYRQILGQKVEFLVSFYNNEISEKSEIFDDQFSVERPDGSNFTLKIRSTKLEDSAMYFCASIEASGPYEQYFGPGTRLTVT.

A few counts support this clonotype. V gene TRBV6-5 combines with J gene TRBJ2-7; 7 positions match TRBD1. The J segment lost 2 bases and the V segment lost 2 bases, leaving 6 bases of the junction unmatched. Looked up from germline, CDR1 is MNHEY and CDR2 is SVGAGI. The CDR3 is made up of 15 amino acids. The DNA of the CDR3 is TGTGCCAGCAGTTACATGGGCCAGGGGGCCTACGAGCAGTACTTC. Protein: CASSYMGQGAYEQYF.

The rearrangement uses TRBV6-4 and TRBJ2-3, with 7 bases fitting TRBD2. Germline-derived CDR1 and CDR2 are MRHNA and SNTAGT. Germline trimming cut 3 bases from V and 5 bases from J; bases unmatched to any gene: 8. The CDR3 sequence is 15 residues long. The DNA of the CDR3 is TGTGCCAGCAGTGAAAAGGCGGGAGAAGGAGATACGCAGTATTTT. It encodes CASSEKAGEGDTQYF.

The chain joins TRBV6-1 to TRBJ2-1, with TRBD1 identical over 10 bases. The junction had 4 bases not matched to a gene; V was cut back by 5 bases and J by 9 bases. The CDR3 is made up of 13 amino acids. Germline loops: CDR1 MNHNS, CDR2 SASEGT. CDR3 amino acids: CASSRDRGFEQFF. CDR3 in DNA: TGTGCCAGCAGTCGGGACAGGGGTTTTGAGCAGTTCTTC.

This clonotype was recorded only once. CDR3: CASSLTVGTTSTGELFF. The DNA of the CDR3 is TGCGCCAGCAGCTTGACGGTCGGGACAACGAGCACCGGGGAGCTGTTTTTT. This sequence joins TRBV5-1 and TRBJ2-2; TRBD1 is a possible D gene (6 bases). CDR3 length equals 17 residues. V lost 1 base to trimming and J lost 4 bases, with 17 bases between them. Germline V gene lookup returns CDR1 SGHRS and CDR2 YFSETQ.

The V and J genes are TRBV3-1 and TRBJ2-5; D unresolved. Germline V CDR1 and CDR2: LGHDT, YNNKEL (reference sequence). V was cut by 8 bases and J by 1 base, with 11 bases left in between. The CDR3 runs to 13 residues. CDR3 sequence reads: CASVRTSQETQYF. DNA for the CDR3: TGTGCCAGCGTTCGGACGTCCCAAGAGACCCAGTACTTC.

The V gene is TRBV6-5, the J gene TRBJ2-3, with D possibly TRBD1 on 7 matching bases. CDR3 length: 18 amino acids. The germline V gene has CDR1 MNHEY and CDR2 SVGAGI. Trimming cost V 1 base and J 7 bases, with 24 bases left between them. CDR3 loop: CASSYFLRGRQGAHTQYF. The CDR3 nucleotides read TGTGCCAGCAGTTACTTTCTGCGGGGCCGACAGGGCGCGCATACGCAGTATTTT.

The chain uses TRBV18 and TRBJ2-2; D is uncertain. V shed 7 bases and J shed 7 bases, with 10 bases lying between them. The CDR3 length is 12 residues. Germline CDR1 is KGHSH and CDR2 is LQKENI. CDR3 coding DNA: TGTGCCAGCTTCCAGCCCGACGGGGAGCTGTTTTTT. Translating it yields CASFQPDGELFF.

The chain couples TRBV5-1 to TRBJ2-1, with a possible D match to TRBD1 (6 bases). CDR1 and CDR2 (germline): SGHRS, YFSETQ. With 4 bases removed from V and 5 bases from J, the gap between germline ends came to 13 bases. The CDR3 has 14 amino acids. In DNA, the CDR3 is TGCGCCAGCAGCCGCCGGGACAATAACAATGAGCAGTTCTTC. This translates into CASSRRDNNNEQFF.

This clonotype was observed a few times. This chain uses TRBV27 with TRBJ1-5; 7 positions match TRBD1. From germline, CDR1 is MNHEY and CDR2 SMNVEV (reference sequence). The CDR3 runs 17 residues. With V trimmed by 5 bases and J by 5 bases, 15 bases remained unmatched. CDR3 sequence: CASSPRTADRLHQPQHF. As DNA, the CDR3 is TGTGCCAGCAGTCCCCGAACCGCGGACAGGTTACATCAGCCCCAGCATTTT.

CDR3: CASSPTSGPGGEQFF. The CDR3 region has the DNA TGTGCCAGCAGCCCTACTAGCGGGCCCGGTGGTGAGCAGTTCTTC. The chain is built from TRBV7-3 and TRBJ2-1; 9 nucleotides line up with TRBD2. CDR1 SGHTA and CDR2 FQGTGA come from the germline V gene. V gave up 5 bases and J gave up 9 bases; unmatched junction bases: 11. The CDR3 extends over 15 amino acids.

This clonotype was counted ten times or more. The chain combines TRBV18 with TRBJ2-5, with 10 bases aligning to TRBD1. CDR3 length: 15 amino acids. V was pared by 4 bases and J by 2 bases, with 4 bases of the junction left unmatched. CDR1 and CDR2 from the germline V gene are KGHSH and LQKENI. The CDR3 sequence: CASSRDRGTQETQYF. The DNA of the CDR3 is TGTGCCAGCTCACGGGACAGGGGCACGCAAGAGACCCAGTACTTC.

This clonotype was seen at least ten times. The chain employs TRBV30 and TRBJ1-1; D unclear. The germline CDR1 and CDR2 sequences are GTSNPN and SVGIG (reference sequence). The CDR3 is 12 amino acids. V was clipped by 1 base and J by 1 base, with 4 bases between them. The CDR3 sequence: CAWSDSNTEAFF. The DNA for the CDR3 is TGTGCCTGGAGTGATTCGAACACTGAAGCTTTCTTT. The full variable domain, with the rest looked up from reference TRBV30 and TRBJ1-1, is SQTIHQWPATLVQPVGSPLSLECTVEGTSNPNLYWYRQAAGRGLQLLFYSVGIGQISSEVPQNLSASRPQDRQFILSSKKLLLSDSGFYLCAWSDSNTEAFFGQGTRLTVV.

This clonotype was recorded many times. The chain recombines TRBV6-1 with TRBJ1-1; 8 bases line up with TRBD1. The CDR3 loop spans 13 amino acids. Germline V lookup: CDR1 MNHNS, CDR2 SASEGT. V was pared by 6 bases and J by 3 bases, with 3 bases of the junction left unmatched. CDR3 DNA sequence: TGTGCCAGCAGCGTACAGGGGGACACTGAAGCTTTCTTT. Amino acids: CASSVQGDTEAFF.

This clonotype came up many times. This chain joins TRBV11-1 and TRBJ2-5; no clear D. The CDR3 contains 15 residues. Germline lookup yields CDR1 SGHAT and CDR2 FQDESV (reference sequence). The V end lost 5 bases, the J end lost 0 bases, and 13 bases lay between the germline ends. For the CDR3, the DNA is TGTGCCAGCAGCGTCTCGGTTGCGTACCAAGAGACCCAGTACTTC. Translated: CASSVSVAYQETQYF.

This clonotype was found many times. The chain is built from TRBV20-1 and TRBJ2-3, with 9 bases lining up with TRBD2. Germline-derived CDR1 and CDR2 are DFQATT and SNEGSKA (reference sequence). The CDR3 has 15 residues. The V gene end was trimmed by 5 bases and the J gene end by 1 base; junction bases not matched to a gene: 7. CDR3: CSAGAGGRGTDTQYF. DNA for the CDR3: TGCAGTGCTGGCGCGGGGGGGCGAGGCACAGATACGCAGTATTTT.

This clonotype was detected ten times or more. The chain carries TRBV12-3 or TRBV12-4 and TRBJ2-7; D not certain. V gave up 3 bases and J gave up 0 bases, with 6 bases separating them. The CDR3 length is 13 residues. The CDR3 DNA reads as TGTGCCAGCAGTTTGGGCCTCTCCTACGAGCAGTACTTC. Its protein is CASSLGLSYEQYF.

Ten or more counts support this clonotype. The V call is TRBV11-2, the J call TRBJ2-5, with 11 nucleotides matching TRBD2. Germline V gene lookup returns CDR1 SGHAT and CDR2 FQNNGV. Unmatched junction bases numbered 11, after V lost 6 bases and J lost 5 bases. The length of the CDR3 is 16 residues. The CDR3 protein is CASRAYLAGGGETQYF. In DNA form, the CDR3 reads TGTGCCAGCAGGGCCTACCTAGCGGGAGGCGGCGAGACCCAGTACTTC.